The following is a T cell receptor (beta chain) sequence with its context. These data are taken from a study of control samples from healthy donors and cancer patients. The J segment lost 7 bases and the V segment lost 5 bases, leaving 8 bases of the junction unmatched. This CDR3 contains 15 residues. Germline V gene lookup returns CDR1 MNHEY and CDR2 SVGEGT. Libraries were prepared by immunoSEQ multiplex PCR; TCRdb keeps only in-frame clonotypes and omits some of them. The sample includes about 46,000 clones, roughly 90% of them seen just once. The source of this sequence is a man aged 50-60 years with head and neck cancer. The J gene is TRBJ1-6, the V gene TRBV6-2 or TRBV6-3; 7 bases align to TRBD1. Sequenced: PBMCs. The CDR3 DNA reads TGTGCCAGCAGTCGAAACAGGGGTAACAATTCACCCCTCCACTTT. Its translation: CASSRNRGNNSPLHF.